The next 9 T cell receptor beta chains were all read from a single sample in a study of response to subunit inactivated influenza vaccine. TCRdb reprocessed the RT-PCR reads via MiXCR and lists one record per CDR3 protein. The data hold roughly 550,000 distinct CDR3 sequences, with under 25% observed a single time. These data also formed part of another study, on T cells expressing NK-cell markers. That study reports: TCR beta cDNA was generated via 5'RACE template switching incorporating UMIs.

The sequencing here drew on CD4+ T cells sorted from PBMCs, taken 12 days after vaccination. The receptors here all came from a middle-aged man who received an inactivated influenza vaccine.

In its sample, this clonotype was seen a few times. The chain has TRBV7-2 and TRBJ2-1, with 10 bases that match TRBD1. Germline V gene sequence: CDR1 SGHTA, CDR2 FQGNSA. V shed 2 bases and J 13 bases; nucleotides not matched to a gene: 14. CDR3 size: 16 residues. The CDR3 DNA reads as TGTGCCAGCAGCTTATCTATGGGACAGGGGCCCAAGGAACAGTTCTTC. This encodes CASSLSMGQGPKEQFF. The full variable domain, with the rest looked up from reference TRBV7-2 and TRBJ2-1, is GAGVSQSPSNKVTEKGKDVELRCDPISGHTALYWYRQSLGQGLEFLIYFQGNSAPDKSGLPSDRFSAERTGGSVSTLTIQRTQQEDSAVYLCASSLSMGQGPKEQFFGPGTRLTVL.

In this sample, this clonotype turned up a few times. The chain links TRBV20-1 to TRBJ2-3; D call uncertain. CDR1 and CDR2 (germline): DFQATT, SNEGSKA (reference sequence). This CDR3 has 14 residues. Trimming shortened V by 6 bases and J by 2 bases, and 15 bases separated the two germline ends. This CDR3 reads CSALLRQLTDTQYF. Written as DNA, the CDR3 is TGCAGTGCCCTCCTTCGGCAGCTCACAGATACGCAGTATTTT.

In its sample, this clonotype was seen many times. The CDR3 sequence: CASSLGRGRAYNEQFF. The DNA for the CDR3 is TGTGCCAGCAGTTTAGGGCGGGGGCGTGCCTACAATGAGCAGTTCTTC. The J gene is TRBJ2-1, the V gene TRBV12-3 or TRBV12-4; the D gene is possibly TRBD2 (7 bases). This CDR3 has 16 amino acids. Trimming took 1 base from V and 2 from J, leaving 12 bases between them.

This clonotype was detected ten times or more. The chain recombines TRBV5-1 with TRBJ2-1; 9 nucleotides align to TRBD1. The CDR3 consists of 15 residues. Trimming removed 3 bases from V and 7 bases from J; junction bases left unmatched: 8. Germline-derived CDR1 and CDR2 are SGHRS and YFSETQ. The CDR3, as DNA: TGCGCCAGCAGCTCCCGGACAGGGGCGGGGAATGAGCAGTTCTTC. Residues: CASSSRTGAGNEQFF.

This sequence joins TRBV7-2 and TRBJ1-6; D gene ambiguous. This CDR3 comprises 15 residues. CDR1 and CDR2 from the germline V gene are SGHTA and FQGNSA. V shed 4 bases and J shed 7 bases, with 14 bases lying between them. CDR3 coding DNA: TGTGCCAGCAGCTCCTCGTCGGACCTGAATTCACCCCTCCACTTT. It translates to CASSSSSDLNSPLHF. The full variable domain, completed using reference TRBV7-2 and TRBJ1-6, is GAGVSQSPSNKVTEKGKDVELRCDPISGHTALYWYRQSLGQGLEFLIYFQGNSAPDKSGLPSDRFSAERTGGSVSTLTIQRTQQEDSAVYLCASSSSSDLNSPLHFGNGTRLTVT.

The chain links TRBV28 to TRBJ2-7; 7 bases line up with TRBD1. The V and J ends lost 3 bases and 3 bases, in that order; junction bases with no gene match: 11. Per the germline V gene, CDR1 is MDHEN and CDR2 is SYDVKM. This CDR3 region has 16 residues. The CDR3 loop is CASSFQRTGDVYEQYF. The CDR3 region has the DNA TGTGCCAGCAGTTTTCAGAGGACAGGAGATGTCTACGAGCAGTACTTC.

Notes on this clonotype: A read error is possible here, since a much larger clone lies one base away. This chain uses TRBV4-3 with TRBJ2-1; TRBD2 matches at 8 bases. The CDR3 loop spans 16 amino acids. Trimming removed 1 base from V and 1 base from J; junction bases left unmatched: 3. CDR1 is LGHNA and CDR2 is YSLEER in the germline V gene. The DNA for the CDR3 is TGCGCCAGCAGCCAAGGACTAGCGATGTCCTACAATGAGCAGTTCTTC. Its translation is CASSQGLAMSYNEQFF.

The chain has TRBV6-5 and TRBJ1-6; no firm D call. CDR3 length equals 13 residues. Germline assignment: CDR1 MNHEY and CDR2 SVGAGI. V lost 0 bases, J lost 10 bases, and 7 bases lay in between. CDR3 DNA sequence: TGTGCCAGCAGTTACTCGATAGACTCACCCCTCCACTTT. It codes for CASSYSIDSPLHF.

In this sample, this clonotype turned up many times. The chain links TRBV11-2 to TRBJ2-7; D not resolved. V was clipped by 0 bases and J by 0 bases, with 9 bases between them. The CDR3 runs 15 residues. Per the germline V gene, CDR1 is SGHAT and CDR2 is FQNNGV. CDR3: CASSLEAAPSYEQYF. The CDR3 coding sequence is TGTGCCAGCAGCTTAGAGGCAGCCCCCTCCTACGAGCAGTACTTC.